The 31 T cell receptor beta chains below come from one sample, sequenced in a study of blood T cell repertoires in COVID-19. Repertoires were generated with immunoSEQ multiplex PCR, while TCRdb's copy carries only in-frame clones and drops some. This table holds 95,000 to 150,000 clones, around two thirds found once. Source material: peripheral blood. Receptors originate from a woman in her 70s with acute or convalescent COVID-19.

The chain recombines TRBV28 with TRBJ1-5; perhaps TRBD1 as D (5 bases). Deletions cut 3 bases from V and 0 bases from J, with 9 bases between. The CDR3 has 15 amino acids. The germline V gene has CDR1 MDHEN and CDR2 SYDVKM. CDR3 sequence (DNA): TGTGCCAGCAGTTTCTGGGGGGTTAGCAATCAGCCCCAGCATTTT. This gives the protein CASSFWGVSNQPQHF.

This clone was counted a few times. The chain employs TRBV2 and TRBJ1-2; no clear D gene. Between the trimmed V and J ends, which lost 3 bases and 0 bases, there was a span of 14 bases. From germline, CDR1 is SNHLY and CDR2 FYNNEI. CDR3 length: 16 residues. The CDR3 sequence: CASSETTLATNYGYTF. The CDR3 bases are TGTGCCAGCAGTGAGACCACGCTAGCTACTAACTATGGCTACACCTTC.

The genes are TRBV27 and TRBJ2-5, with 11 bases fitting TRBD1. Germline lookup yields CDR1 MNHEY and CDR2 SMNVEV (reference sequence). CDR3 length: 13 residues. The ends lost 4 bases at V and 7 bases at J; junction bases unmatched: 2. CDR3 nucleotides: TGTGCCAGCAGTTCGGGACAGGGGGGGACCCAGTACTTC. Its protein product is CASSSGQGGTQYF.

The chain carries TRBV4-1 and TRBJ2-3, with 7 bases that match TRBD1. This CDR3 is 15 amino acids long. The germline V gene encodes CDR1 MGHRA and CDR2 YSYEKL. After removal of 0 bases from V and 6 bases from J, the junction contained 6 bases not matched to a gene. The CDR3 here is CASSQEDRWGDTQYF. CDR3 DNA sequence: TGCGCCAGCAGCCAAGAGGACAGGTGGGGGGATACGCAGTATTTT.

This rearrangement joins TRBV19 to TRBJ2-7; 7 bases fit TRBD1. This CDR3 is 17 amino acids long. Per the germline V gene, CDR1 is LNHDA and CDR2 is SQIVND (reference sequence). The J segment lost 4 bases and the V segment lost 4 bases, leaving 16 bases of the junction unmatched. DNA of the CDR3: TGTGCCAGTAGTAACACGTTTCCGGGACAGTTGAGATACGAGCAGTACTTC. The encoded protein is CASSNTFPGQLRYEQYF.

This clone has a count of ten or more. The J gene is TRBJ2-2, the V gene TRBV30; TRBD1 aligns across 8 bases. V shed 4 bases, J shed 5 bases, and the junction held 3 bases outside the gene matches. CDR3 length: 13 amino acids. Germline assignment: CDR1 GTSNPN and CDR2 SVGIG (reference sequence). The CDR3 loop is CAWTRQGTGELFF. CDR3 DNA sequence: TGTGCCTGGACCAGACAGGGGACCGGGGAGCTGTTTTTT. The whole variable domain, remainder taken from reference TRBV30 and TRBJ2-2, is SQTIHQWPATLVQPVGSPLSLECTVEGTSNPNLYWYRQAAGRGLQLLFYSVGIGQISSEVPQNLSASRPQDRQFILSSKKLLLSDSGFYLCAWTRQGTGELFFGEGSRLTVL.

The V and J genes are TRBV6-1 and TRBJ2-3, with a possible D match to TRBD2 (6 bases). CDR3 size: 16 residues. Between the trimmed V and J ends, which lost 2 bases and 4 bases, there was a span of 16 bases. Germline CDR1 and CDR2: MNHNS and SASEGT. DNA of the CDR3: TGTGCCAGCAGTGAAAACGACGGGAGAAGCGCAGATACGCAGTATTTT. Residues: CASSENDGRSADTQYF.

This clone was counted between two and nine times. The sample has other DNA sequences that encode this CDR3 too. The rearrangement uses TRBV5-1 and TRBJ1-3; tentative D call: TRBD1 (5 bases). Germline lookup yields CDR1 SGHRS and CDR2 YFSETQ. The CDR3 consists of 13 residues. Between the trimmed V and J ends, which lost 0 bases and 4 bases, there was a span of 5 bases. Here the CDR3 reads CASSLGQGNTIYF. The CDR3, as DNA: TGCGCCAGCAGCTTGGGACAGGGAAACACCATATATTTT.

This clone came up once. The chain uses TRBV25-1 and TRBJ1-3; a possible D gene is TRBD1 (6 bases). V was shortened by 6 bases and J by 4 bases, with 19 bases between the two germline ends. Germline V lookup: CDR1 MGHDK, CDR2 SYGVNS. The CDR3 sequence is 16 residues long. Here the CDR3 reads CASSAVVRGYGNTIYF. The CDR3 coding sequence is TGTGCCAGCAGCGCCGTTGTCAGGGGATACGGAAACACCATATATTTT. Drawing the rest from reference TRBV25-1 and TRBJ1-3, the complete variable domain is EADIYQTPRYLVIGTGKKITLECSQTMGHDKMYWYQQDPGMELHLIHYSYGVNSTEKGDLSSESTVSRIRTEHFPLTLESARPSHTSQYLCASSAVVRGYGNTIYFGEGSWLTVV.

The CDR3 nucleotides are TGTGCCAGCAGTTCCTCCGACAGTGCCGGGGCCAACGTCCTGACTTTC. It is translated as CASSSSDSAGANVLTF. J is TRBJ2-6 and V is TRBV28, with D tentatively TRBD1 (5 bases). Germline-derived CDR1 and CDR2 are MDHEN and SYDVKM. Trimming stripped 4 bases from V and 4 bases from J, with 14 bases between. The CDR3 runs 16 residues.

This clone was counted only a few times. CDR3: CASHTLAGVGSQETQYF. CDR3 in DNA: TGTGCCAGCCATACCCTAGCGGGAGTCGGAAGCCAAGAGACCCAGTACTTC. The chain has TRBV27 and TRBJ2-5; 10 positions agree with TRBD2. Germline CDR1 reads MNHEY; CDR2 reads SMNVEV (reference sequence). V lost 8 bases, J lost 1 base, and 13 bases stayed unmatched. The CDR3 covers 17 residues.

The chain carries TRBV9 and TRBJ2-1; TRBD1 agrees at 10 bases. J gave up 10 bases and V 3 bases, and 4 bases lay outside the gene matches. Looked up from germline, CDR1 is SGDLS and CDR2 is YYNGEE. The CDR3 totals 13 residues. The DNA for the CDR3 is TGTGCCAGCAGCGGACAGGGGGCGAGGGAGCAGTTCTTC. It codes for CASSGQGAREQFF.

The rearrangement links TRBV6-4 to TRBJ2-2; perhaps TRBD2 as D (6 bases). The germline V gene has CDR1 MRHNA and CDR2 SNTAGT. CDR3 length: 14 amino acids. The V gene lost 5 bases and the J gene lost 4 bases, with 11 bases spanning the gap. Written as DNA, the CDR3 is TGTGCCAGCAGTACCCAGGGAGGCACCGGGGAGCTGTTTTTT. This gives the protein CASSTQGGTGELFF.

V usage is TRBV9 and J usage is TRBJ2-3; tentatively, D is TRBD1 (6 bases). The germline gives CDR1 SGDLS, CDR2 YYNGEE. V dropped 4 bases and J dropped 0 bases, with 12 bases sitting between them. The CDR3 is made up of 15 amino acids. In nucleotides, the CDR3 is TGTGCCAGCAGCCCCTGGACAGAGAGCACAGATACGCAGTATTTT. Translated, it gives CASSPWTESTDTQYF.

The chain is built from TRBV6-5 and TRBJ1-2; no clear D gene. The CDR3 covers 11 residues. The V end lost 5 bases, the J end lost 8 bases, and 9 bases lay between the germline ends. Germline CDR1 reads MNHEY; CDR2 reads SVGAGI. The CDR3 DNA follows: TGTGCCAGCAGTCCTCAGGTGGGCTACACCTTC. Residues: CASSPQVGYTF.

This clone was seen a few times. The chain couples TRBV29-1 to TRBJ1-2; 7 bases agree with TRBD1. V dropped 6 bases and J dropped 3; count of bases not matched to a gene: 7. CDR1 SQVTM and CDR2 ANQGSEA come from the germline V gene. There are 13 residues in the CDR3. The chain's CDR3 is CSVKQGTDYGYTF. The CDR3 DNA reads TGCAGCGTAAAACAGGGGACGGACTATGGCTACACCTTC.

V and J are TRBV5-4 and TRBJ2-5; 7 bases fit TRBD2. The V gene end was trimmed by 0 bases and the J gene end by 1 base; junction bases not matched to a gene: 9. In germline, CDR1 is SGHNT, CDR2 YYREEE (reference sequence). This CDR3 comprises 17 residues. CDR3 sequence: CASSLAGGLTIQETQYF. The CDR3 nucleotides are TGTGCCAGCAGCTTGGCGGGGGGTTTAACCATCCAAGAGACCCAGTACTTC. The variable domain in full, with the rest retrieved from reference TRBV5-4 and TRBJ2-5, is ETGVTQSPTHLIKTRGQQVTLRCSSQSGHNTVSWYQQALGQGPQFIFQYYREEENGRGNFPPRFSGLQFPNYSSELNVNALELDDSALYLCASSLAGGLTIQETQYFGPGTRLLVL.

The chain carries TRBV6-6 and TRBJ1-1, with 9 bases aligning to TRBD1. V lost 6 bases, J lost 3 bases, and 11 bases stayed unmatched. Germline CDR1 MNHNY, CDR2 SVGAGI (reference sequence). The CDR3 spans 16 residues. The CDR3 here is CASSPLLGQGHTEAFF. The CDR3 DNA sequence: TGTGCCAGCAGCCCTCTTTTAGGACAGGGGCACACTGAAGCTTTCTTT.

This clone was counted a few times. The rearrangement uses TRBV18 and TRBJ1-5; 12 nucleotides match TRBD1. Germline V gene data show CDR1 as KGHSH and CDR2 as LQKENI. The ends lost 3 bases at V and 0 bases at J; junction bases unmatched: 0. CDR3 length: 16 residues. The CDR3 DNA sequence: TGTGCCAGCTCACCGGGACAGGGGGCTAGCAATCAGCCCCAGCATTTT. Translating gives CASSPGQGASNQPQHF. Full variable domain (remainder filled in from reference TRBV18 and TRBJ1-5): NAGVMQNPRHLVRRRGQEARLRCSPMKGHSHVYWYRQLPEEGLKFMVYLQKENIIDESGMPKERFSAEFPKEGPSILRIQQVVRGDSAAYFCASSPGQGASNQPQHFGDGTRLSIL.

The V gene is TRBV2, the J gene TRBJ2-3; 9 bases fit TRBD1. The CDR3 contains 15 residues. V dropped 5 bases and J dropped 6; count of bases not matched to a gene: 9. The V gene's germline CDR1 is SNHLY and CDR2 FYNNEI. The CDR3 DNA sequence: TGTGCCAGCAGTCCCGGGACAGGGAAGGGGGATACGCAGTATTTT. Amino acids: CASSPGTGKGDTQYF.

The chain links TRBV15 to TRBJ2-5, with 8 bases lining up with TRBD1. CDR1 LNHNV and CDR2 YYDKDF come from the germline V gene (reference sequence). This CDR3 comprises 14 residues. The V and J ends lost 1 base and 4 bases, in that order; junction bases with no gene match: 2. The CDR3 protein is CATSRGQGSETQYF. The CDR3 nucleotides are TGTGCCACCAGCAGAGGACAGGGGTCAGAGACCCAGTACTTC.

The chain couples TRBV3-1 (or the pseudogene TRBV3-2) to TRBJ1-6; tentative D call: TRBD1 (5 bases). This CDR3 spans 15 amino acids. Trimming took off 3 bases at V and 5 bases at J, with 11 bases between the two ends. Germline assignment: CDR1 LGHDT and CDR2 YNNKEL (reference sequence). The CDR3 loop reads CASSQGHSDNSPLHF. The CDR3 DNA sequence: TGTGCCAGCAGCCAGGGGCATTCGGATAATTCACCCCTCCACTTT.

The chain links TRBV7-8 to TRBJ2-1, with D perhaps TRBD2 (5 bases). V was trimmed by 10 bases and J by 1 base, leaving 11 bases between them. From germline, CDR1 is SGHVS and CDR2 FQNEAQ. The CDR3 runs 13 residues. In DNA, the CDR3 is TGTGCCACCGGGGTTAGGTCCTACAATGAGCAGTTCTTC. Translation gives CATGVRSYNEQFF.

This chain connects TRBV27 to TRBJ1-1; D gene uncertain. V was cut by 6 bases and J by 1 base, with 9 bases left in between. CDR1 is MNHEY and CDR2 is SMNVEV in the germline V gene (reference sequence). This CDR3 contains 13 residues. CDR3 nucleotide sequence: TGTGCCAGCAGCCCGCTCGGGAACACTGAAGCTTTCTTT. It yields the protein CASSPLGNTEAFF.

The J gene is TRBJ1-1, the V gene TRBV6-5; perhaps TRBD1 as D (6 bases). V lost 6 bases, J lost 6 bases, and 11 bases lay in between. CDR1 and CDR2 from the germline V gene are MNHEY and SVGAGI. The CDR3 length is 12 residues. The CDR3 nucleotides are TGTGCCAGCAGCCAACAGGGTTCTGAAGCTTTCTTT. The encoded protein is CASSQQGSEAFF.

This clone has more than one count but fewer than ten. The gene calls are TRBV29-1 and TRBJ2-5, with 7 bases aligning to TRBD1. The CDR3 length is 11 residues. CDR1 is SQVTM and CDR2 is ANQGSEA in the germline V gene. Trimming at V came to 7 bases and at J to 2 bases, leaving 1 base not matched to a gene. CDR3 coding DNA: TGCAGCGCGGGACAGCAAGAGACCCAGTACTTC. Translated: CSAGQQETQYF.

The chain uses TRBV5-1 and TRBJ1-4; 7 bases are shared with TRBD1. CDR3 length: 17 amino acids. CDR1 is SGHRS and CDR2 is YFSETQ in the germline V gene. The V gene end was trimmed by 4 bases and the J gene end by 5 bases; junction bases not matched to a gene: 14. CDR3 sequence: CASSRMPDRAGNEKLFF. DNA for the CDR3: TGCGCCAGCAGCCGGATGCCAGACAGGGCGGGGAATGAAAAACTGTTTTTT.

V gene TRBV11-2 combines with J gene TRBJ2-7, with a weak D call TRBD2 (5 bases). V shed 7 bases and J shed 2 bases, with 21 bases lying between them. This CDR3 comprises 16 residues. CDR1 and CDR2 from the germline V gene are SGHAT and FQNNGV. DNA of the CDR3: TGTGCCAGCATGCTCGGAGCTACCGGAGGCCCCTACGAGCAGTACTTC. Translation gives CASMLGATGGPYEQYF.

The chain has TRBV27 and TRBJ2-5; weak D call: TRBD2 (5 bases). The V and J ends lost 9 bases and 5 bases respectively, with 16 bases between them. The CDR3 length is 13 residues. CDR1 and CDR2 from the germline V gene are MNHEY and SMNVEV (reference sequence). The CDR3 DNA reads as TGTGCCAGAGAGGGCCCTGGGCGGGAGACCCAGTACTTC. The encoded protein is CAREGPGRETQYF.

This chain joins TRBV10-3 and TRBJ2-1; TRBD2 matches at 12 bases. With 10 bases clipped from V and 7 bases from J, the junction kept 14 bases outside the gene matches. The germline CDR1 and CDR2 sequences are ENHRY and SYGVKD. There are 16 residues in the CDR3. CDR3 protein: CASETRTSGKENEQFF. CDR3 bases: TGTGCCAGCGAAACCCGGACTAGCGGGAAGGAAAATGAGCAGTTCTTC.

The rearrangement uses TRBV6-2 or TRBV6-3 and TRBJ2-7; D uncertain. The germline V gene encodes CDR1 MNHEY and CDR2 SVGEGT. This CDR3 is 11 amino acids long. The ends were cut back, 6 bases at V and 3 bases at J, with 6 bases in the middle. Here the CDR3 DNA reads TGTGCCAGCAGCCCCAGCTACGAGCAGTACTTC. This sequence encodes CASSPSYEQYF.